What follows are 18 T cell receptor beta chains derived from one specimen sequenced in a study of cytomegalovirus exposure and HLA in healthy donors. PCR amplification relied on 60 Vbeta primers (plus 13 Jbeta primers). Data came from immunoSEQ multiplex PCR; TCRdb stores just in-frame clones and leaves some out. Of about 190,000 clones listed, roughly 77% are singletons. Sequencing was done on a sample of PBMCs. Receptor source: a man aged 30-40 years in good health and CMV-seropositive.

The chain combines TRBV11-3 with TRBJ2-2; TRBD1 aligns across 8 bases. The CDR3 runs 15 residues. In germline, CDR1 is SGHNT, CDR2 YENEEA. With V trimmed by 6 bases and J by 1 base, 4 bases remained unmatched. The CDR3 DNA reads TGTGCCAGCAGTCCCGGGACAGGGAACACCGGGGAGCTGTTTTTT. It codes for CASSPGTGNTGELFF.

This clone was detected a few times. This chain links TRBV7-2 with TRBJ2-2, with TRBD2 as a possible D gene (5 bases). CDR3 length: 15 residues. Germline CDR1 is SGHTA and CDR2 is FQGNSA. V lost 0 bases to trimming and J lost 3 bases, with 8 bases between them. The CDR3 bases are TGTGCCAGCAGCTTAGCTAGCGTCGACACCGGGGAGCTGTTTTTT. It translates to CASSLASVDTGELFF. The whole variable domain, remainder taken from reference TRBV7-2 and TRBJ2-2, is GAGVSQSPSNKVTEKGKDVELRCDPISGHTALYWYRQSLGQGLEFLIYFQGNSAPDKSGLPSDRFSAERTGGSVSTLTIQRTQQEDSAVYLCASSLASVDTGELFFGEGSRLTVL.

The chain uses TRBV19 and TRBJ1-5; D is unclear. Trimming took off 5 bases at V and 1 base at J, with 15 bases between the two ends. The CDR3 is 16 residues long. The germline V gene has CDR1 LNHDA and CDR2 SQIVND (reference sequence). The CDR3 DNA sequence: TGTGCCAGTAGTCACCCCGGGTCCTGGAGCAATCAGCCCCAGCATTTT. Its protein is CASSHPGSWSNQPQHF.

This clone has only one observation. The chain links TRBV7-9 to TRBJ1-1, with 8 bases that match TRBD1. Germline CDR1 SEHNR, CDR2 FQNEAQ (reference sequence). The V segment lost 5 bases and the J segment 5 bases; nucleotides outside the gene matches: 13. The CDR3 consists of 16 residues. CDR3 protein: CASSPKGQGAWTEAFF. CDR3 bases: TGTGCCAGCAGCCCCAAAGGGCAGGGGGCTTGGACTGAAGCTTTCTTT.

The V call is TRBV16, the J call TRBJ1-2; 9 bases line up with TRBD1. The CDR3 consists of 14 residues. CDR1 is KGHSY and CDR2 is FQNENV in the germline V gene. Trimming at V came to 3 bases and at J to 8 bases, leaving 7 bases not matched to a gene. CDR3 nucleotide sequence: TGTGCCAGCAGCCAGACAGGGGGTAGTAGCGGCTACACCTTC. It specifies CASSQTGGSSGYTF.

This clone was detected only once. The CDR3 sequence is CAITFIAGGSPDTQYF. CDR3 bases: TGTGCCATCACTTTCATAGCGGGGGGGAGTCCAGATACGCAGTATTTT. The chain is built from TRBV10-3 and TRBJ2-3, with 11 bases that match TRBD2. The J segment lost 4 bases and the V segment lost 7 bases, leaving 10 bases of the junction unmatched. Per germline, CDR1 ENHRY and CDR2 SYGVKD. This CDR3 region has 16 residues.

The genes are TRBV5-8 and TRBJ2-2, with D possibly matching TRBD1 (6 bases). The CDR3 contains 15 residues. V lost 2 bases and J 2 bases, leaving 10 bases between the germline ends. Germline lookup yields CDR1 SGHTS and CDR2 YDEGEE. The CDR3 DNA reads TGTGCCAGCAGCTTTGGACAGTTTAACACCGGGGAGCTGTTTTTT. Its translation: CASSFGQFNTGELFF.

This clone was recorded only once. The chain has TRBV28 and TRBJ1-5; tentatively, D is TRBD1 (5 bases). Germline V gives CDR1 MDHEN, CDR2 SYDVKM. Trimming removed 7 bases at V and 4 bases at J, with 11 bases between. The CDR3 loop spans 13 amino acids. Written as DNA, the CDR3 is TGTGCCAGCACCACACGGGGGAATCAGCCCCAGCATTTT. Its translation: CASTTRGNQPQHF.

In its sample, this clone was seen a few times. The chain couples TRBV19 to TRBJ2-2; TRBD1 matches 8 bases. CDR3 length equals 16 residues. Germline V CDR1 and CDR2: LNHDA, SQIVND (reference sequence). V lost 2 bases and J lost 5; bases outside the gene matches: 7. The CDR3 reads CASSIRGTGGTGELFF. The CDR3 DNA is TGTGCCAGTAGTATAAGGGGAACAGGGGGTACCGGGGAGCTGTTTTTT.

The chain recombines TRBV20-1 with TRBJ1-1; D unresolved. CDR1 and CDR2 from the germline V gene are DFQATT and SNEGSKA (reference sequence). The CDR3 contains 11 residues. The V and J ends lost 6 bases and 0 bases respectively, with 5 bases between them. CDR3 amino acids: CSATMNTEAFF. The CDR3 DNA reads as TGCAGTGCCACAATGAACACTGAAGCTTTCTTT.

This rearrangement joins TRBV11-2 to TRBJ2-7; 7 nucleotides align to TRBD1. The ends lost 5 bases at V and 0 bases at J; junction bases unmatched: 7. The germline V gene has CDR1 SGHAT and CDR2 FQNNGV. The CDR3 contains 15 residues. The CDR3 is CASSPWTGTSYEQYF. The CDR3 DNA reads TGTGCCAGCAGCCCATGGACAGGCACCTCCTACGAGCAGTACTTC.

The gene calls are TRBV4-1 and TRBJ1-5; the match to TRBD1 covers 10 bases. With V trimmed by 2 bases and J by 3 bases, 7 bases remained unmatched. The CDR3 contains 17 residues. CDR1 is MGHRA and CDR2 is YSYEKL in the germline V gene. CDR3 DNA sequence: TGCGCCAGCAGCCAATCAGGACAGGGGGAACCCAATCAGCCCCAGCATTTT. Protein sequence: CASSQSGQGEPNQPQHF.

The chain joins TRBV28 to TRBJ1-3; 7 nucleotides line up with TRBD1. The CDR3 runs to 17 residues. The germline CDR1 and CDR2 sequences are MDHEN and SYDVKM. V lost 5 bases and J lost 3; bases outside the gene matches: 13. For the CDR3, the DNA is TGTGCCAGCAGTCCCCGGGCAGGGGGGCATAGTGGAAACACCATATATTTT. This translates into CASSPRAGGHSGNTIYF.

This clone showed up just a few times. V and J are TRBV18 and TRBJ2-1, with D possibly TRBD2 on 5 matching bases. The CDR3 extends over 14 amino acids. Germline values: CDR1 KGHSH, CDR2 LQKENI. Trimming took 6 bases from V and 9 from J, leaving 18 bases between them. CDR3 sequence (DNA): TGTGCCAGCTCCGCGACTAACAGAGCGGTTGAGCAGTTCTTC. It codes for CASSATNRAVEQFF.

For this clone: Mismatch with germline at one junction end may stem from a read error. The chain combines TRBV28 with TRBJ1-1, with D perhaps TRBD1 (6 bases). The length of the CDR3 is 17 residues. CDR1 MDHEN and CDR2 SYDVKM come from the germline V gene. In DNA form, the CDR3 reads TGTGCCAGCGGTTTACCGCCAGGGGCGGGGGCGAACACTGAAGCTTTCTTT. It encodes CASGLPPGAGANTEAFF. The whole variable domain, filled in from reference TRBV28 and TRBJ1-1, reads DVKVTQSSRYLVKRTGEKVFLECVQDMDHENMFWYRQDPGLGLRLIYFSYDVKMKEKGDIPEGYSVSREKKERFSLILESASTNQTSMYLCASGLPPGAGANTEAFFGQGTRLTVV.

The chain has TRBV30 and TRBJ2-7, with D maybe TRBD1 (6 bases). Trimming removed 1 base at V and 6 bases at J, with 10 bases between. The V gene's germline CDR1 is GTSNPN and CDR2 SVGIG (reference sequence). This CDR3 has 12 residues. Here the CDR3 DNA reads TGTGCCTGGAGTGCACAGGGCTCCGAGCAGTACTTC. It codes for CAWSAQGSEQYF.

The chain uses TRBV7-6 and TRBJ2-7; 10 nucleotides agree with TRBD1. The CDR3 runs to 14 residues. Looked up from germline, CDR1 is SGHVS and CDR2 is FNYEAQ. J was trimmed by 4 bases and V by 6 bases; bases with no gene match: 6. CDR3 bases: TGTGCCAGCAGTTCGACAGGGGGCCCGTACGAGCAGTACTTC. Translation: CASSSTGGPYEQYF.

The chain is built from TRBV13 and TRBJ2-1; TRBD2 is a possible D gene (6 bases). This CDR3 has 15 residues. Germline-derived CDR1 and CDR2 are PRHDT and FYEKMQ (reference sequence). Trimming removed 3 bases at V and 2 bases at J, with 11 bases between. CDR3 bases: TGTGCCAGCAGCTTCGGGACGGGGGCCTACAATGAGCAGTTCTTC. Residues: CASSFGTGAYNEQFF.